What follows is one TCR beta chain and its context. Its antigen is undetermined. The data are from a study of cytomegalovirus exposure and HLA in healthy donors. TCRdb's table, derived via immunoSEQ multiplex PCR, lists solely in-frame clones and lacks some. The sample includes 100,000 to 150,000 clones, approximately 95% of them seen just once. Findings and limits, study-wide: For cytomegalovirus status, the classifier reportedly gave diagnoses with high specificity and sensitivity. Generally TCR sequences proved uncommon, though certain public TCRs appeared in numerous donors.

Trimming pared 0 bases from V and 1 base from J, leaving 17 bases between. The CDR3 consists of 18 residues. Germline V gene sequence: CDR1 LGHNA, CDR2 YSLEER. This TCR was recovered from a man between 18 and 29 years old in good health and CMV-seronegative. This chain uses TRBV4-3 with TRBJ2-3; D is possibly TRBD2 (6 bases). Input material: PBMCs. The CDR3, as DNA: TGCGCCAGCAGCCAAGATCTGGGGACTGGGTTCGGCACAGATACGCAGTATTTT. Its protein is CASSQDLGTGFGTDTQYF.